This entry features one T cell receptor beta chain sequence. Its cognate antigen is unknown. As the method for making TCR beta libraries, quantitative 5'-RACE with molecular barcodes was used. One entry per CDR3 protein results from TCRdb running MiXCR on the 5' RACE reads. The repertoire holds some 700,000 distinct CDR3 sequences, with around 20% as singletons. This sample is part of a study of CD8 T cells in ankylosing spondylitis. Study findings and constraints: A TCR beta motif of fewer than ten highly homologous variants seemed to mark ankylosing spondylitis blood.

With 0 bases clipped from V and 4 bases from J, the junction kept 4 bases outside the gene matches. This CDR3 is 16 amino acids long. The germline V gene has CDR1 LNHNV and CDR2 YYDKDF (reference sequence). This chain uses TRBV15 with TRBJ2-3; 10 bases are a match to TRBD2. Sequences were obtained from blood, either unsorted or a sorted T cell fraction (not recorded which). The source is a male donor with ankylosing spondylitis. In nucleotides, the CDR3 is TGTGCCACCAGCAGAGATTCAGCGGGGGGGGCAGATACGCAGTATTTT. It translates to CATSRDSAGGADTQYF.